This TCR beta chain was profiled in a study of CD8 T cells in ankylosing spondylitis. This clonotype was detected many times. Per germline, CDR1 DFQATT and CDR2 SNEGSKA (reference sequence). CDR3 size: 14 residues. V was clipped by 0 bases and J by 4 bases, with 12 bases between them. TCRdb redid the calling of the 5' RACE reads with MiXCR, one entry per CDR3 protein. The sample consists of fewer than 250,000 distinct CDR3 sequences, 8% to 11% of them appearing once. Sequencing was done on a sample of blood, either unsorted or a sorted T cell fraction (not recorded which). The rearrangement uses TRBV20-1 and TRBJ1-2; D ambiguous. This TCR was recovered from a male donor with ankylosing spondylitis or in good health (not recorded which). Here the CDR3 DNA reads TGCAGTGCTAGAGACCCGCAGGAGGGCTATGGCTACACCTTC. Protein: CSARDPQEGYGYTF.